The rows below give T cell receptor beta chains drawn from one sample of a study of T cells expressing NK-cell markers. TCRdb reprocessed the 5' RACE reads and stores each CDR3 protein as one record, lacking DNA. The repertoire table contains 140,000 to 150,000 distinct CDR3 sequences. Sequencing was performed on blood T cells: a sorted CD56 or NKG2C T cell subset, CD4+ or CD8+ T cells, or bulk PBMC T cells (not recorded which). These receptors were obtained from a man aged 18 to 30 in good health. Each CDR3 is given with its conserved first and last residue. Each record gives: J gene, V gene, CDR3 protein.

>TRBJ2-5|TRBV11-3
CASSLLRGQETQYF
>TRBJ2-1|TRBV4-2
CASSQGLAGSYNEQFF
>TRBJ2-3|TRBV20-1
CSARTSGRDTQYF
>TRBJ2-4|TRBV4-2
CASSQPQGTKNIQYF
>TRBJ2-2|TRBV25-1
CASSEYRSTGELFF
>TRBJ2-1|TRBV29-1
CSRTSGNEQFF
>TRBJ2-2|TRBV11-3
CASSSPGLAYTGELFF
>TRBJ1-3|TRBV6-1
CASSPGQLSGNTIYF
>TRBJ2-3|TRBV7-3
CASSTQAVDTQYF
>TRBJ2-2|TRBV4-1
CASSQDPTPVTGELFF
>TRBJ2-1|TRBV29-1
CSVVLADSYNEQFF
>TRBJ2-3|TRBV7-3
CASSSIAGEVTDTQYF
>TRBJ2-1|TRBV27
CASSLGGLGGSYNEQFF
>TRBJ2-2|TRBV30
CAWATGLTGELFF
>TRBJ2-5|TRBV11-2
CASSLFPQETQYF
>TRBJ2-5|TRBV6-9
CARDRDLDRETQYF
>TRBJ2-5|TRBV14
CASSQRGFMETQYF
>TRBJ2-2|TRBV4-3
CASSQDSGLHTGELFF
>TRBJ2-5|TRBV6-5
CASSYEGPAVQETQYF
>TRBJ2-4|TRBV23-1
CASSQCEDSHYRLAKNIQYF
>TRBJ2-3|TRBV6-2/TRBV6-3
CASSYPLEREHFGDTQYF
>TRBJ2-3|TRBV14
CASSQVASGIDTQYF
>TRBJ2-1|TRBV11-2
CASSYSPLEQFF
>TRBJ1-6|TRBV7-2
CASSLPDSPLHF
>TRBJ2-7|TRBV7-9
CASGQVESYEQYF
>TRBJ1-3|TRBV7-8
CASSSSGGTGNTIYF
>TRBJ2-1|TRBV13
CASLSADNEQFF
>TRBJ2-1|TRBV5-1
CASSLMGLAGGGEQFF
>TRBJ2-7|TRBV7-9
CASSWGTSETYEQYF
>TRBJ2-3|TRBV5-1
CASSSSSGIMGDTQYF
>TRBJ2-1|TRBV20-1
CSARDLSGPYNEQFF
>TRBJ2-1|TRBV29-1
CSFRKLSYNEQFF